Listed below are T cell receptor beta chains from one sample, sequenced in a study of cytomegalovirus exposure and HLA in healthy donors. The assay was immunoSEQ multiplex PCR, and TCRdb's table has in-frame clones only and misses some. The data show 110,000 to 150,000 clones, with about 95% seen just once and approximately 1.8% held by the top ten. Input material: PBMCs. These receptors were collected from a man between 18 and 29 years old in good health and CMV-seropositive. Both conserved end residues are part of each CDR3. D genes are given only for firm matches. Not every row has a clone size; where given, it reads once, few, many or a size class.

cdr3_aa: CASRQGTTGNTIYF
cdr3_nt: TGTGCCAGTCGACAGGGGACCACTGGAAACACCATATATTTT
clone_size: NA
d_call: TRBD1
j_call: TRBJ1-3
v_call: TRBV19

cdr3_aa: CASSSGLAGGPGETQYF
cdr3_nt: TGCGCCAGCAGCTCGGGACTAGCGGGAGGGCCGGGAGAGACCCAGTACTTC
clone_size: once
d_call: TRBD2
j_call: TRBJ2-5
v_call: TRBV5-1

cdr3_aa: CASSPRDRGFYEQYF
cdr3_nt: TGTGCCAGCAGTCCCCGGGACAGGGGCTTTTACGAGCAGTACTTC
clone_size: NA
d_call: TRBD1
j_call: TRBJ2-7
v_call: TRBV28

cdr3_aa: CASSPWTGGGEQFF
cdr3_nt: TGCGCCAGCAGCCCCTGGACAGGGGGGGGAGAGCAGTTCTTC
clone_size: NA
d_call: TRBD1
j_call: TRBJ2-1
v_call: TRBV5-1

cdr3_aa: CASSTDRVHEQYF
cdr3_nt: TGTGCCAGCAGTACTGACAGGGTCCACGAGCAGTACTTC
clone_size: NA
d_call: TRBD1
j_call: TRBJ2-7
v_call: TRBV28

cdr3_aa: CASSLQSDSNEQYF
cdr3_nt: TGCGCCAGCAGCCTCCAGAGCGATTCTAATGAGCAGTACTTC
clone_size: NA
d_call: NA
j_call: TRBJ2-7
v_call: TRBV4-1

cdr3_aa: CASSSRWGERDTEAFF
cdr3_nt: TGTGCCAGCAGCTCAAGGTGGGGGGAAAGGGACACTGAAGCTTTCTTT
clone_size: NA
d_call: NA
j_call: TRBJ1-1
v_call: TRBV7-9

cdr3_aa: CASSYYPGGANTEAFF
cdr3_nt: TGTGCCAGCAGTTACTACCCAGGGGGCGCAAACACTGAAGCTTTCTTT
clone_size: NA
d_call: TRBD1
j_call: TRBJ1-1
v_call: TRBV6-5

cdr3_aa: CASSPQGSGANVLTF
cdr3_nt: TGTGCCAGCAGCCCACAGGGGTCCGGGGCCAACGTCCTGACTTTC
clone_size: NA
d_call: TRBD1
j_call: TRBJ2-6
v_call: TRBV5-6

cdr3_aa: CASSEGSTDTQYF
cdr3_nt: TGCGCCAGCTCGGAGGGGAGCACAGATACGCAGTATTTT
clone_size: NA
d_call: NA
j_call: TRBJ2-3
v_call: TRBV5-1

cdr3_aa: CASSRTGAGGASEKLFF
cdr3_nt: TGTGCCAGCAGTCGTACAGGGGCAGGAGGGGCCAGTGAAAAACTGTTTTTT
clone_size: NA
d_call: TRBD1
j_call: TRBJ1-4
v_call: TRBV25-1

cdr3_aa: CASSLEPGEITQYF
cdr3_nt: TGCGCCAGCAGCTTGGAGCCCGGGGAAATAACGCAGTATTTT
clone_size: NA
d_call: NA
j_call: TRBJ2-3
v_call: TRBV5-1

cdr3_aa: CASSLEGNNQPQHF
cdr3_nt: TGTGCCAGCAGTTTGGAGGGCAACAATCAGCCCCAGCATTTT
clone_size: NA
d_call: NA
j_call: TRBJ1-5
v_call: TRBV28

cdr3_aa: CASSFGGSSYNEQFF
cdr3_nt: TGCGCCAGCAGCTTCGGGGGAAGCTCCTACAATGAGCAGTTCTTC
clone_size: NA
d_call: NA
j_call: TRBJ2-1
v_call: TRBV5-1

cdr3_aa: CATSRVGGQPQHF
cdr3_nt: TGTGCCACCAGCAGAGTGGGAGGTCAGCCCCAGCATTTT
clone_size: NA
d_call: NA
j_call: TRBJ1-5
v_call: TRBV15

cdr3_aa: CAWSVIGEAFF
cdr3_nt: TGTGCCTGGAGTGTAATCGGTGAAGCTTTCTTT
clone_size: once
d_call: NA
j_call: TRBJ1-1
v_call: TRBV30

cdr3_aa: CAWTLGQGDQPQHF
cdr3_nt: TGTGCCTGGACCCTAGGACAGGGGGATCAGCCCCAGCATTTT
clone_size: NA
d_call: TRBD1
j_call: TRBJ1-5
v_call: TRBV30

cdr3_aa: CASSLGGAGYTF
cdr3_nt: TGTGCCAGCAGCTTGGGTGGAGCTGGCTACACCTTC
clone_size: NA
d_call: NA
j_call: TRBJ1-2
v_call: TRBV7-6

cdr3_aa: CASSYSRTGVTGELFF
cdr3_nt: TGTGCCAGCAGTTACTCCCGGACAGGGGTTACCGGGGAGCTGTTTTTT
clone_size: once
d_call: TRBD1
j_call: TRBJ2-2
v_call: TRBV6-5

cdr3_aa: CASNDGGWTEAFF
cdr3_nt: TGCGCCAGCAATGACGGGGGATGGACTGAAGCTTTCTTT
clone_size: NA
d_call: NA
j_call: TRBJ1-1
v_call: TRBV5-1

cdr3_aa: CASRLGPPSQPQHF
cdr3_nt: TGTGCCAGCAGGCTTGGTCCGCCTAGTCAGCCCCAGCATTTT
clone_size: NA
d_call: NA
j_call: TRBJ1-5
v_call: TRBV28

cdr3_aa: CAWSPPGTGTITDTQYF
cdr3_nt: TGTGCCTGGAGTCCTCCGGGGACAGGGACAATCACAGATACGCAGTATTTT
clone_size: NA
d_call: TRBD1
j_call: TRBJ2-3
v_call: TRBV30

cdr3_aa: CASRSPTFNYGYTF
cdr3_nt: TGTGCCAGCAGAAGCCCGACATTTAACTATGGCTACACCTTC
clone_size: NA
d_call: NA
j_call: TRBJ1-2
v_call: TRBV9

cdr3_aa: CASSPSRGVNTEAFF
cdr3_nt: TGTGCCAGTAGCCCCTCCCGGGGGGTGAACACTGAAGCTTTCTTT
clone_size: NA
d_call: NA
j_call: TRBJ1-1
v_call: TRBV19

cdr3_aa: CASSLTGTEAFF
cdr3_nt: TGCGCCAGCAGCTTGACCGGCACTGAAGCTTTCTTT
clone_size: NA
d_call: NA
j_call: TRBJ1-1
v_call: TRBV5-1

cdr3_aa: CASSYRGGDETQYF
cdr3_nt: TGTGCCAGCAGTTACCGCGGGGGAGATGAGACCCAGTACTTC
clone_size: NA
d_call: TRBD2
j_call: TRBJ2-5
v_call: TRBV6-6

cdr3_aa: CASSQGGTNQYEQYF
cdr3_nt: TGTGCCAGCAGCCAAGGAGGAACCAACCAATACGAGCAGTACTTC
clone_size: NA
d_call: NA
j_call: TRBJ2-7
v_call: TRBV4-2

cdr3_aa: CSVGGGLNQPQHF
cdr3_nt: TGCAGCGTTGGGGGAGGGCTCAATCAGCCCCAGCATTTT
clone_size: NA
d_call: NA
j_call: TRBJ1-5
v_call: TRBV29-1

cdr3_aa: CSVVGANTGELFF
cdr3_nt: TGCAGCGTTGTGGGGGCTAACACCGGGGAGCTGTTTTTT
clone_size: NA
d_call: NA
j_call: TRBJ2-2
v_call: TRBV29-1

cdr3_aa: CASSEEIRGGYTF
cdr3_nt: TGTGCCAGCAGTGAAGAGATTAGAGGGGGCTACACCTTC
clone_size: NA
d_call: NA
j_call: TRBJ1-2
v_call: TRBV6-1

cdr3_aa: CASSTGQLNTEAFF
cdr3_nt: TGTGCCAGTAGTACGGGACAGTTGAACACTGAAGCTTTCTTT
clone_size: NA
d_call: TRBD1
j_call: TRBJ1-1
v_call: TRBV19

cdr3_aa: CASSLVGTGRETQYF
cdr3_nt: TGCGCCAGCAGCTTGGTCGGGACAGGGAGAGAGACCCAGTACTTC
clone_size: NA
d_call: TRBD1
j_call: TRBJ2-5
v_call: TRBV5-1

cdr3_aa: CASSHPSSGNTIYF
cdr3_nt: TGTGCCAGCAGCCACCCCAGCTCTGGAAACACCATATATTTT
clone_size: NA
d_call: NA
j_call: TRBJ1-3
v_call: TRBV14

cdr3_aa: CASIRTSEDQPQHF
cdr3_nt: TGTGCCAGCATTAGGACGTCGGAGGATCAGCCCCAGCATTTT
clone_size: NA
d_call: NA
j_call: TRBJ1-5
v_call: TRBV6-1

cdr3_aa: CARGKREEGDNEQFF
cdr3_nt: TGTGCCAGAGGCAAGCGGGAGGAGGGGGACAATGAGCAGTTCTTC
clone_size: NA
d_call: TRBD2
j_call: TRBJ2-1
v_call: TRBV28

cdr3_aa: CASSKTGGEGYEQYF
cdr3_nt: TGTGCCAGTAGTAAGACAGGGGGTGAGGGCTACGAGCAGTACTTC
clone_size: NA
d_call: TRBD1
j_call: TRBJ2-7
v_call: TRBV19

cdr3_aa: CASSSIGTERTGNTIYF
cdr3_nt: TGTGCCAGCAGTTCGATCGGGACAGAAAGAACTGGAAACACCATATATTTT
clone_size: NA
d_call: TRBD1
j_call: TRBJ1-3
v_call: TRBV28

cdr3_aa: CASSPNSYNEQFF
cdr3_nt: TGTGCCAGCAGTCCAAACTCCTACAATGAGCAGTTCTTC
clone_size: NA
d_call: NA
j_call: TRBJ2-1
v_call: TRBV27